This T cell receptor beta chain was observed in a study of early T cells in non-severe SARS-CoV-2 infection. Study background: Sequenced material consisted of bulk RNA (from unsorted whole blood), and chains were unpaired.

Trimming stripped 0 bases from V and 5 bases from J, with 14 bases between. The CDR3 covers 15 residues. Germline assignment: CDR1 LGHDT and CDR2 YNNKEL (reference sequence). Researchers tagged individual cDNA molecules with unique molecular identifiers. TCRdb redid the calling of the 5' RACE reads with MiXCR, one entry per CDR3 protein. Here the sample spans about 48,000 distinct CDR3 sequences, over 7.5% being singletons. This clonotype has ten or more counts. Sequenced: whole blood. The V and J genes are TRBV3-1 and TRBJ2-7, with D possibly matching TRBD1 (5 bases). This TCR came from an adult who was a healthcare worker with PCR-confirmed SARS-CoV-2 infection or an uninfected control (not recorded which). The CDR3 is CASSQDGAGMNEQYF. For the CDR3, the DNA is TGTGCCAGCAGCCAAGATGGGGCAGGGATGAACGAGCAGTACTTC.